This TCR beta chain stems from a study of T cell therapy after organ transplantation. Study in general: Blood for the long-term post-therapy sample came 20 to 29 weeks after therapy.

In the case of this clone: What it binds is not known.

The time point denotes: 20-29 weeks after completion of therapy. Assay: immunoSEQ multiplex PCR; the TCRdb copy retains only in-frame clones and omits some. Among roughly 2,500 clones listed, around four fifths were seen once. Germline CDR1 and CDR2: MNHEY and SMNVEV (reference sequence). The CDR3 consists of 13 residues. Trimming cost V 3 bases and J 1 base, with 6 bases left between them. The clonotype originates from a human patient who had received a solid organ transplant and had CMV disease. Some of the T cells might come from the graft donor. The starting material was CD8+ T cells from blood, obtained after autologous CMV-specific T cell therapy. This rearrangement joins TRBV27 to TRBJ2-5, with no clear D. The CDR3: CASSFQIQETQYF. CDR3 sequence (DNA): TGTGCCAGCAGTTTCCAGATCCAAGAGACCCAGTACTTC.